The following is a T cell receptor beta chain sequence with its context. The treatment is: oral pan-JAK inhibitor, 5-10 mg twice daily. This record comes from a study of CD8+ T cells in alopecia areata. Deletions cut 2 bases from V and 0 bases from J, with 10 bases between. This CDR3 has 15 residues. The germline CDR1 and CDR2 sequences are GTSNPN and SVGIG (reference sequence). cDNA prepared by RNA extraction and subsequent reverse transcription served as the template for sequencing. TCRdb's table, derived via immunoSEQ multiplex PCR, lists solely in-frame clones and lacks some. Of under 250,000 clones listed, 66% are singletons.

Here the sequenced sample was CD4+ T cells sorted from blood, taken at week 44, from a patient treated with tofacitinib. This receptor was obtained from a human donor with alopecia areata. The chain is built from TRBV30 and TRBJ2-2; D possibly corresponds to TRBD2 (6 bases). CDR3 sequence (DNA): TGTGCCTGGAGTTCGGGACTCCCGAACACCGGGGAGCTGTTTTTT. It is translated as CAWSSGLPNTGELFF.